This TCR beta chain appears in the sequencing data of a study of cytomegalovirus exposure and HLA in healthy donors listed by TCRdb under 2017. As for the study more broadly: An earlier analysis of under 600 of the donors reported roughly 300 Gb of sequence data and 100 million to 130 million unique TCR beta sequences from 150 million to 200 million T cells. An early release that covered some 640 HLA-typed donors contained approximately 300 gigabases of sequencing data and some 87 million unique TCR sequences. The genetic ancestry cluster associated with self-reported Caucasian donors included around 76% of the 398 genotyped donors. The study aimed to test whether signatures of past pathogen exposure could be identified by cataloging public T cell receptors. The study profiled the T cell repertoires of hundreds of subjects by immunosequencing and related them to cytomegalovirus serostatus. In addition to the first cohort of 500 to 850 subjects, a separate validation cohort of around 110 different subjects was used. The study combined high-throughput TCR immunosequencing, statistical association of individual TCRs with disease status, and machine learning to predict cytomegalovirus infection status. To study patterns of TCR occurrence, a later analysis re-analyzed previously published TCR beta repertoires from 650 to 750 donors and added high-resolution HLA genotyping. The later analysis used no new phenotypic data to find candidate immune exposures, relying instead on TCR beta sequences and their occurrence across donors. An earlier analysis of roughly 580 of the donors used high-throughput TCR beta sequencing to judge whether each TCR beta V gene segment behaved as functional or pseudogenic. Donor age, sex, ethnicity and CMV serostatus were compiled alongside the repertoire data. A later genetic analysis used genome-wide SNP genotypes for about 60% of the roughly 700 donors, treating that subset as a discovery cohort. Every discovery cohort repertoire had been produced on one sequencing platform. Class I and class II HLA loci were covered by the typing at four-digit resolution. The number of typed donors differed by locus: roughly 629-640 for A, B, C, DRB1 and DQB1; approximately 520 for DQA1; 606 for DPA1; and 450 to 480 for DPB1. A handful of DR-DQ haplotypes were handled as single units for association and clustering because linkage in the cohort was strong. Among 350 to 400 genotyped donors of the cohort, an average of around 240,000 unique TCR beta nucleotide sequences were sequenced per donor, around a sixth of them non-productive. General conclusions and limits of the study: According to a later analysis, parvovirus B19, influenza, CMV and Epstein-Barr virus appeared linked to several top co-occurrence clusters. A later analysis found that HLA-associated TCR beta chains were more clonally expanded and had lower generation probabilities than equally common non-associated chains. Roughly uniform sequencing depth across donors was assumed in presence/absence analyses, although this assumption may not hold. In both the original and validation cohorts, the classifier was reported to diagnose cytomegalovirus status with high specificity and sensitivity. A total of 164 TCR beta chains were listed by the study as associated with cytomegalovirus. An association between a missense DCLRE1C variant and V-gene and J-gene trimming of TCR beta chains was found in a later genetic analysis and replicated in an independent cohort. Correlated functional status among segregating V segments might be attributable to linkage disequilibrium, but an unknown experimental factor could not be ruled out. In this cohort, only TCR beta chains were sequenced, and detectable features were limited by the absence of alpha or paired-chain data. Because the 87-base-pair reads could not distinguish some IMGT-functional V segments, including TRBV6-2 and TRBV6-3, those segments were excluded. Seventeen rarely observed V segments, including chromosome 9 orphons, were excluded from the earlier analysis of about 500 of the donors because counts were too low. According to a later genetic analysis, donors in an Asian-associated ancestry cluster had fewer N-insertions in productive TCRs than the roughly 700-donor mean. The sequencing pipeline was judged likely to have produced a cluster of highly shared sequence variants as a technical artifact. When HLA alleles, especially DR and DQ, strongly co-occurred, attributing TCR associations to individual alleles was difficult. HLA typing was unavailable for some donors at each locus, so association tests used only the typed subset. The authors suggested that the approach could potentially be extended to other disease states and immunological phenotypes. Most TCR sequences were observed very rarely across donors, whereas some public TCRs were present in many individuals. In an earlier analysis of some 550 of the donors, most TCR beta V segments were observed in productive rearrangements about 87% or about 30% of the time, broadly matching IMGT annotations. Specific HLA alleles were associated with 15,000 to 20,000 TCR beta sequences at a false discovery rate of 0.05 in a later analysis. A few of the identified cytomegalovirus-associated TCR beta chains were confirmed in vitro to be specific for cytomegalovirus antigens. A further reported finding was that TCR beta sequences accurately predicted the HLA-A and HLA-B alleles for most subjects in the first cohort. In a later analysis, the rate of TCR association differed among HLA loci, with DRB1 alleles having the most associated TCRs and HLA-C alleles having the fewest. CMV serostatus was the only immune exposure information available for the cohort. Most CMV-associated TCR beta chains appeared to be HLA-restricted in a later analysis, and the HLA associations seemed to be driven largely by CMV exposure.

The cohort was made up of 500 to 800 healthy bone marrow donors. At the time of sampling, all cohort members were nominally healthy, though unrecorded immune exposures were likely present. The donor was CMV seropositive and was included in the group of almost 300 seropositive cohort members. Every donor gave a peripheral blood sample, and the peripheral blood mononuclear cells from that sample were used for TCR beta sequencing. The Qiagen DNeasy Blood Extraction Kit was used to extract genomic DNA from the blood cell samples. The germline V and J ends show losses of 4 bases and 8 bases respectively, and no gene match explains 13 bases of the junction. Looking up the germline V gene yields CDR1 SGHRS and CDR2 YFSETQ. There are 16 amino acids in the CDR3, from cysteine to phenylalanine inclusive. The entry retains the CDR3 DNA only, 48 bases that are in frame from base 1. The library was obtained by the immunoSEQ multiplex PCR assay. For the multiplex PCR, a mixture combining 60 forward primers for TCR Vbeta segments and 13 reverse primers for TCR Jbeta segments was used. The CDR3 region of rearranged TCR beta genes was amplified from genomic DNA with a multiplex PCR assay. The amplified TCR beta libraries were sequenced on the Illumina HiSeq System as 87-base-pair reads. The source study handled its data this way. A later analysis counted about 80 million unique TCR beta chains across the 666 repertoires, and around 9.9 million of these chains were shared by at least two donors. To remove PCR and sequencing errors, raw reads were error-corrected and collapsed into unique sequences using a nearest-neighbor algorithm that merged closely related sequences. V, D and J gene segments were assigned by aligning CDR3 sequences to IMGT reference sequences. For a sequence to be retained, a match of at least six nucleotides was required to both a V gene segment and a J gene segment. Rearrangements were called productive when the CDR3 lacked stop codons and stayed in frame with V and J; all others were non-productive. Following IMGT convention, CDR3 was defined as the stretch from the second conserved V-encoded cysteine up to the conserved J-encoded phenylalanine. The earlier analysis of a few hundred of the donors excluded any sequence lacking an unambiguous match to a single V gene segment. An earlier analysis of over 450 of the donors classified V segments as functional when productive rearrangements were above 56.7% and as segregating when the standard deviation between donors was above 5%. A statistical classification framework was built for diagnosing cytomegalovirus status from the catalog of TCR beta chain sequences. In a later analysis, V and J genes were assigned by comparing TCR nucleotide sequences against IMGT/GENE-DB human TR gene sequences. The TCRdist pipeline was used in a later analysis to assign CDR3 sequences and most-parsimonious VDJ recombination scenarios. In a later analysis, each TCR beta chain was defined by its CDR3 amino acid sequence together with its V-gene family, and reads lacking a unique V-gene family were excluded. To address suspected cross-contamination and a sequencing artifact, a later analysis removed some 620 highly shared, low-generation-probability nucleotide sequences. A later analysis calculated a clonal expansion index for each public chain from normalized within-repertoire ranks of inferred template counts. In a later analysis, generation probabilities were computed with a VDJ recombination model fitted to out-of-frame rearrangements, and the resulting probabilities were checked against IGoR. A later analysis scored TCR-TCR, TCR-HLA and TCR-CMV co-occurrence with hypergeometric tests, applying a repertoire-size bias correction to TCR pairs. False discovery rates were estimated in a later analysis by permuting HLA or CMV assignments 20 times. In a later analysis, co-occurring TCRs were grouped with DBSCAN, and TCRdist sequence similarity was added when clustering was performed within HLA-allele-positive subsets. For co-occurrence clustering, repertoires with fewer than 30,000 or more than 120,000 public chains were excluded, along with roughly 5 repertoires with anomalous nucleotide sharing. As stored in TCRdb, this immuneACCESS dataset retains in-frame rearrangements with V and J assigned. A fraction of the clones does not appear; measured against another copy, unresolved V genes explain less than half of the discrepancy, and the remainder lacks a known reason. The V and J calls and clone size were taken over from that table, and D and trimming were inferred from the DNA. The sample has 180,000 or so clones on record, almost 80% of them singletons. In total, the top ten clones hold more than 13% of the sample.

About this clone: Its target antigen remains unknown. No base quality values were provided; no much bigger clone lies one nucleotide off.

This TCR was recovered from a man in his forties or fifties in good health and CMV-seropositive. The chain uses TRBV5-1 and TRBJ1-5; 9 central nucleotides agree with TRBD1. The specimen was PBMCs. The sequenced DNA: TGCGCCAGCAGCCCCTCCCCCGGACAGGGGTTGAAGCCCCAGCATTTT. Its protein is CASSPSPGQGLKPQHF.